The present entry profiles one T cell receptor beta chain with its context. Assay used: immunoSEQ multiplex PCR; TCRdb lists only in-frame clones, some missing. Here the sample spans fewer than 350,000 clones, approximately 81% being singletons. The germline gives CDR1 ENHRY, CDR2 SYGVKD. Deletions cut 3 bases from V and 2 bases from J, with 11 bases between. The CDR3 extends over 15 amino acids. Enrollees, 18 to 89 years old, lived in roughly 24 US areas. Grouping used clinical history reported by participants in a survey and questionnaire. This sample is drawn from a study of blood T cell repertoires in COVID-19. On the study more broadly: Whether acute or convalescent, the COVID-19 samples came from the United States, Italy and Spain. PBMCs, B-cell-depleted T cells, or T cells provided the cDNA or gDNA that made up the material.

J is TRBJ2-1 and V is TRBV10-3, with D perhaps TRBD1 (5 bases). Sequenced: PBMCs or T cells enriched from blood (not recorded which). This clonotype was obtained from a woman in her thirties who had been exposed to COVID-19. Here the CDR3 reads CAISDGQGTYNEQFF. CDR3 DNA sequence: TGTGCCATCAGTGATGGTCAGGGTACCTACAATGAGCAGTTCTTC.